These T cell receptor beta chains were read from a single sample in a study of T cells in Graves' hyperthyroidism and ophthalmopathy. TCRdb re-analysed the multiplex PCR reads in MiXCR, keeping a single row per CDR3 protein. The table lists 500,000 to 650,000 distinct CDR3 sequences, nearly 20% of them singletons, with about 50% in the top ten. The sequenced sample was blood. The origin of the receptors is a man in his forties with Graves' ophthalmopathy. Each CDR3 is given with its conserved first and last residue. The order of the fields is D gene, clone size, V gene, J gene, CDR3 protein, CDR3 DNA. A D gene is named only where the DNA matches it firmly. Expanded clones are given a class, and other clones once, few, many or no size at all.

TRBD1	NA	TRBV9	TRBJ1-3	CASSVTPGTGGGNTIYF	TGTGCCAGCAGCGTAACCCCTGGGACAGGCGGAGGAAACACCATATATTTT
NA	many	TRBV7-2	TRBJ2-7	CASSLGGSAYEQYF	TGTGCCAGCAGCTTAGGGGGGAGCGCCTACGAGCAGTACTTC
NA	NA	TRBV6-2/TRBV6-3	TRBJ1-3	CASSYPLGTSDSTGNTIYF	TGTGCCAGCAGTTACCCGCTGGGGACAAGCGATTCGACTGGAAACACCATATATTTT
NA	many	TRBV12-3/TRBV12-4	TRBJ2-7	CASSSRENPYEQYF	TGTGCCAGCAGTTCCCGCGAAAACCCCTACGAGCAGTACTTC
NA	NA	TRBV6-1	TRBJ1-5	CASRPRRNSNQPQHF	TGTGCCAGCCGACCACGGCGAAATAGCAATCAGCCCCAGCATTTT
NA	many	TRBV13	TRBJ1-1	CASSSRTGRDGTEAFF	TGTGCCAGCAGCTCCCGGACGGGGAGAGATGGCACTGAAGCTTTCTTT
TRBD1	NA	TRBV28	TRBJ1-4	CASSATGGIEKLFF	TGTGCCAGCAGTGCGACAGGGGGCATTGAAAAACTGTTTTTT
NA	few	TRBV12-3/TRBV12-4	TRBJ2-2	CASTKAGRSTGELFF	TGTGCCAGCACCAAAGCGGGCCGGTCGACCGGGGAGCTGTTTTTT
TRBD2	once	TRBV4-1	TRBJ2-2	CASSFRTSGDANTGELFF	TGCGCCAGCAGCTTTCGGACTAGCGGGGACGCGAACACCGGGGAGCTGTTTTTT
NA	many	TRBV2	TRBJ2-5	CASRGSRSETQYF	TGTGCCAGCAGAGGGTCCAGGTCAGAGACCCAGTACTTC